This T cell receptor (beta chain) was found in a study of T-cell reconstitution after alpha-beta-depleted transplantation in children listed by TCRdb under 2016. Regarding the complete study: Using TCR repertoire profiling, the study followed T-cell immune reconstitution in a quantitative way in children after TCRalphabeta/CD19-depleted allogeneic hematopoietic cell transplantation. The study at large found these results: Over subsequent months, a decline in hyperexpanded clone frequencies was noted, and after one year, T-cell counts and TCRbeta diversity were mostly ascribed to newly produced T cells. The apparently early alphabetaT-cell count recovery about two months after transplant was reportedly dependent on only several hundred rapidly expanded clones derived from non-depleted graft cells. In some patients, the high TCRbeta diversity seen at day 60 was put down to recipient T cells and intrathymic progenitors that had survived conditioning.

The intended sense of this specimen's treatment or condition label: allogeneic hematopoietic cell transplantation with graft depleted of TCRalphabeta T cells and CD19 B cells. The transplant recipients were children given TCRalphabeta/CD19-depleted allogeneic hematopoietic cell grafts. The CDR3 sequence holds 17 residues, the cysteine and phenylalanine included. CDR3 DNA only is kept here, 51 bases in frame from base 1. The V end gives up 1 base and the J end 7 bases, leaving 11 bases in the junction not matched to a gene. As encoded in the germline V gene, CDR1 is SGHTA while CDR2 is FQGNSA. Libraries were constructed by PCR. The sample was run on an Illumina HiSeq 2500. Molecular barcoding was employed in the preparation of TCR libraries, with unique molecular identifiers being used to normalize TCRbeta repertoire quantification. TCRdb reanalyzed the raw reads on its own, using fastp at Q25 for trimming and MiXCR for clone calling, and kept in-frame beta chains. A single entry per CDR3 protein holds the most common genes and DNA from its merged rows. A total of some 550,000 distinct CDR3 sequences appear in this sample, 20% to 25% of them only once. Roughly an eighth of the sample goes to the ten largest clones.

The sample holds many counts of this clonotype. The clone's antigen remains unknown. No base-level quality is on record; no much larger clone is a single base apart. The TCR was taken from a boy younger than two who had a stem cell transplant for acute myeloid leukemia, so the T cells may come from the graft donor. This receptor chain uses TRBV7-2 and TRBJ2-2, with 8 bases aligning to TRBD1. The sample consisted of PBMCs, mostly from graft donor cells, taken 360 days after TCRalphabeta/CD19-depleted stem cell transplant. Here is the DNA: TGTGCCAGCAGCTTAGTCGGTCGGACAGGGTTGGTCGGGGAGCTGTTTTTT. It translates to CASSLVGRTGLVGELFF. Where the CDR3 stops, the reference TRBV7-2 and TRBJ2-2 genes take over; the full variable domain is GAGVSQSPSNKVTEKGKDVELRCDPISGHTALYWYRQSLGQGLEFLIYFQGNSAPDKSGLPSDRFSAERTGGSVSTLTIQRTQQEDSAVYLCASSLVGRTGLVGELFFGEGSRLTVL.